This is a list of T cell receptor beta chains from one sample in a study of cytotoxic CD8 clonotypes in ibrutinib-treated CLL. Sequencing was performed with immunoSEQ multiplex PCR; in TCRdb, only in-frame clones are kept and a portion is missing. Among roughly 15,000 clones, less than 55% were seen once, and the ten largest hold roughly a third. This sample comprised PBMCs, obtained at an approximately 22-month disease-progression time point, from a patient treated with ibrutinib. Every receptor here comes from a human donor with chronic lymphocytic leukemia. CDR3s include the opening cysteine and the closing phenylalanine or tryptophan. The D gene is left open where the match is weak. Some rows mark clone size as missing; the rest say once, few, many or name a class of expanded clone.

clone_size j_call v_call d_call cdr3_nt cdr3_aa
NA TRBJ2-5 TRBV18 NA TGTGCCAGCTCACCGTCACAGGGTGAGGGGCAAGAGACCCAGTACTTC CASSPSQGEGQETQYF
few TRBJ1-6 TRBV19 NA TGTGCCAGTAGTCCACAAAGGGATAATTCACCCCTCCACTTT CASSPQRDNSPLHF
once TRBJ2-3 TRBV5-1 NA TGCGCCAGCAGCTTGGTTAGACATAACACAGATACGCAGTATTTT CASSLVRHNTDTQYF
NA TRBJ2-7 TRBV9 TRBD2 TGTGCCAGCAGCGTAGCGGGGGGGCAGAACGAGCAGTACTTC CASSVAGGQNEQYF
NA TRBJ1-5 TRBV6-6 NA TGTGCCAGCAGTTACGGTGGAAATCAGCCCCAGCATTTT CASSYGGNQPQHF
NA TRBJ1-1 TRBV5-1 NA TGCGCCAGCAGCTCCGACTCCATGAACACTGAAGCTTTCTTT CASSSDSMNTEAFF
few TRBJ1-5 TRBV28 NA TGTGCCAGCAGCTCCGGGGGCACGAATCAGCCCCAGCATTTT CASSSGGTNQPQHF
NA TRBJ2-1 TRBV10-3 TRBD1 TGTGCCATCAGAGATGGGACAGGGGCCCATGAGCAGTTCTTC CAIRDGTGAHEQFF
few TRBJ1-5 TRBV18 TRBD1 TGTGCCAGCTCACCAGGGACAGGGGAAAGACAGCCCCAGCATTTT CASSPGTGERQPQHF
NA TRBJ1-2 TRBV6-6 TRBD1 TGTGCCAGCAGCCTAGGACAGGGAACTAACTATGGCTACACCTTC CASSLGQGTNYGYTF
NA TRBJ2-1 TRBV4-2 TRBD2 TGTGCCAGCAGCATGGGAGCGGGGGGTACTTTGGATGAGCAGTTCTTC CASSMGAGGTLDEQFF
NA TRBJ1-1 TRBV29-1 TRBD1 TGCAGCGTTACAGGGGGCTTGGGGACTGAAGCTTTCTTT CSVTGGLGTEAFF
NA TRBJ1-1 TRBV27 NA TGTGCCAGCAGTTTAGGAGGGGGGAGCACTGAAGCTTTCTTT CASSLGGGSTEAFF
few TRBJ1-2 TRBV25-1 NA TGTGCCAGCAGTGAATGGGGGGGCTCCGGCTACACCTTC CASSEWGGSGYTF
NA TRBJ1-2 TRBV9 NA TGTGCCAGCAGCGTACAGGACACCAACTATGGCTACACCTTC CASSVQDTNYGYTF
NA TRBJ1-1 TRBV4-1 NA TGCGCCAGCAGCCAAGGTCAAAGTCTCACTGAAGCTTTCTTT CASSQGQSLTEAFF
few TRBJ1-5 TRBV5-5 TRBD1 TGTGCCAGCAGCCCGCGGGGGACAGAGGGATTAGGGGTTAGCAATCAGCCCCAGCATTTT CASSPRGTEGLGVSNQPQHF
NA TRBJ1-1 TRBV7-2 NA TGTGCCAGCAGCAGGACCCGAAGCGATAACACTGAAGCTTTCTTT CASSRTRSDNTEAFF
NA TRBJ1-2 TRBV6-5 TRBD1 TGTGCCAGCTCCCGGACAGGGTCGAGCTATGGCTACACCTTC CASSRTGSSYGYTF
NA TRBJ2-3 TRBV25-1 TRBD2 TGTGCCAGCAGTGAAGGGACTAGCGGGGGGGATACGCAGTATTTT CASSEGTSGGDTQYF
NA TRBJ2-7 TRBV7-6 NA TGTGCCAGCAGCTCCGCCGACGAGACTAGGTTCTACGAGCAGTACTTC CASSSADETRFYEQYF
NA TRBJ2-6 TRBV5-4 NA TGTGCCAGCAGCTTCCAGGCCTCTGGGGCCAACGTCCTGACTTTC CASSFQASGANVLTF
medium-sized TRBJ2-1 TRBV2 NA TGTGCCAGCAGTTCATATTCAGGTACCGCCTACAATGAGCAGTTCTTC CASSSYSGTAYNEQFF
medium-sized TRBJ1-2 TRBV2 TRBD1 TGTGCCAGCACCCCCCCCACCGGGACAGGGAACTATGGCTACACCTTC CASTPPTGTGNYGYTF
few TRBJ2-1 TRBV27 NA TGTGCCAGCAGTCCTACCTGGAGCTCCTACAATGAGCAGTTCTTC CASSPTWSSYNEQFF
once TRBJ2-3 TRBV9 NA TGTGCCAGCAGTACCCCCCCAGATACGCAGTATTTT CASSTPPDTQYF
NA TRBJ1-3 TRBV27 NA TGTGCCAGCAGTTTTATCCCTCCCAGTTCCCTCTCTGGAAACACCATATATTTT CASSFIPPSSLSGNTIYF
NA TRBJ1-2 TRBV18 TRBD1 TGTGCCAGCTCACCTGGGACAGAGGGTGGCTACACCTTC CASSPGTEGGYTF
NA TRBJ1-1 TRBV27 NA TGTGCCAGCAGTTTCGGGGATGGCACTGAAGCTTTCTTT CASSFGDGTEAFF
NA TRBJ2-3 TRBV2 NA TGTGCCAGCAGTGTCGAGGGAACAGATACGCAGTATTTT CASSVEGTDTQYF